The T cell receptor beta chain under discussion was sequenced for a study of T cell repertoires in cytomegalovirus infection. Study-wide results and limits: Dominating the ex vivo response were TCR beta clonotypes that were CMV-specific and HLA-C-restricted.

This clonotype was observed many times. No antigen is known for it. TCRdb reprocessed the reads via MiXCR and lists one record per CDR3 protein. Found here are approximately 990,000 distinct CDR3 sequences, 30% to 40% of them singletons; the top ten hold around 15%. Germline V gene lookup returns CDR1 MNHNS and CDR2 SASEGT. The CDR3 spans 13 residues. Trimming left V 9 bases short and J 0 bases short, with 11 bases between. This TCR was sampled from a human donor in good health (CMV status not recorded). Some clones in this sample may be carry-over from other donors' samples. The chain combines TRBV6-1 with TRBJ1-1; TRBD1 is a possible D gene (6 bases). This sample comprised cultured CD8+ T cells from PBMCs, obtained from culture after CMV antigen stimulation. CDR3 nucleotides: TGTGCCAGTTCCGGACAGCTGAACACTGAAGCTTTCTTT. Amino acids: CASSGQLNTEAFF.